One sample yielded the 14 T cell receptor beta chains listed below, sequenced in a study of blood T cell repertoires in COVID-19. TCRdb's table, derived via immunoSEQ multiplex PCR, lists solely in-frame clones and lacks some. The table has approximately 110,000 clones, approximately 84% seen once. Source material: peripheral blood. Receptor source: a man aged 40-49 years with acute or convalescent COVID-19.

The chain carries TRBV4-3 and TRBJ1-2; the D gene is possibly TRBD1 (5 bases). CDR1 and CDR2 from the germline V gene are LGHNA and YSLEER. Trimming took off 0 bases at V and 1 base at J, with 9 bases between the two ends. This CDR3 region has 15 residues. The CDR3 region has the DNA TGCGCCAGCAGCCAAGACGGCAGGGTTAACTATGGCTACACCTTC. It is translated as CASSQDGRVNYGYTF.

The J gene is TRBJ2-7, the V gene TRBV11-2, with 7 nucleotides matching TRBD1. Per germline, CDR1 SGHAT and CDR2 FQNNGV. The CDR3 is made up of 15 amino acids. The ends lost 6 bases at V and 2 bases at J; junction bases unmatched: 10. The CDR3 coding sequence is TGTGCCAGCAGGCAACCGGGACAGCGAACCTACGAGCAGTACTTC. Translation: CASRQPGQRTYEQYF.

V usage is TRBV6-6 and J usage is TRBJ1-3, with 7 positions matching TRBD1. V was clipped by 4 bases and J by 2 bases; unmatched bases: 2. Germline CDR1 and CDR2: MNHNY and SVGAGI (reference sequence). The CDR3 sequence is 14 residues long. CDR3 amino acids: CASSWDSAGNTIYF. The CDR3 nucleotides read TGTGCCAGCAGTTGGGACAGCGCTGGAAACACCATATATTTT.

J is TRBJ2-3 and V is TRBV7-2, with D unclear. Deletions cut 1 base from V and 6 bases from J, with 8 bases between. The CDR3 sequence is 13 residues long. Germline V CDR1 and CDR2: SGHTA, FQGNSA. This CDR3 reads CASSLGSRDTQYF. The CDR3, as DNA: TGTGCCAGCAGCTTAGGATCGAGGGATACGCAGTATTTT.

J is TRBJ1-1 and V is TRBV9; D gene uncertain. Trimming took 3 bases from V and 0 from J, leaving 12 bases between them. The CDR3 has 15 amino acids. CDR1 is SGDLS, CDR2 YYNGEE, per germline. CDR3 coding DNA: TGTGCCAGCAGCGACAGAGACGGCCTGAACACTGAAGCTTTCTTT. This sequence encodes CASSDRDGLNTEAFF.

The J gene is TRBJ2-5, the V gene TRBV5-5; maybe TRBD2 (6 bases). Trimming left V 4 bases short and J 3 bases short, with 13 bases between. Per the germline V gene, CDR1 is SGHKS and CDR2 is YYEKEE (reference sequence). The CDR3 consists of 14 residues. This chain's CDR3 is CASSVWDSKETQYF. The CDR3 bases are TGTGCCAGCAGCGTTTGGGACTCAAAAGAGACCCAGTACTTC.

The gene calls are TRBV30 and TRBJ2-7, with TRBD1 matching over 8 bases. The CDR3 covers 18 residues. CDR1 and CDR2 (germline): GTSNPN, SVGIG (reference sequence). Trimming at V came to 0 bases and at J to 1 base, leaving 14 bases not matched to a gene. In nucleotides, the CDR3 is TGTGCCTGGAGTGTAACCGCCGGACAGGGTCCCTTATCCTACGAGCAGTACTTC. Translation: CAWSVTAGQGPLSYEQYF.

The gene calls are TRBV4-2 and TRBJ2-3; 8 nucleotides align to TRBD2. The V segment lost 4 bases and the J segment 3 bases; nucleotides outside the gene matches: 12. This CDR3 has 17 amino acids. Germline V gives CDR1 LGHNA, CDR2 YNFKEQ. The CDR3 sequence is CASSRGGGIAGTDTQYF. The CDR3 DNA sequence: TGTGCCAGCAGCCGAGGAGGCGGGATAGCGGGGACAGATACGCAGTATTTT.

CDR3 bases: TGTGCCAGTAGTAAGACGTGGGGACAGATCATGAACACTGAAGCTTTCTTT. This translates into CASSKTWGQIMNTEAFF. V is TRBV19 and J is TRBJ1-1; 7 bases line up with TRBD1. Trimming cost V 4 bases and J 0 bases; bases outside gene matches: 11. CDR1 LNHDA and CDR2 SQIVND come from the germline V gene (reference sequence). CDR3 length: 17 amino acids.

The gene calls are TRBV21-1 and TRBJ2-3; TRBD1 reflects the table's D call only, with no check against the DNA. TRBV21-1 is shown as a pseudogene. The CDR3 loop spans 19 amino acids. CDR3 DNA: TGTGCCAGCAGCAAATGGGACAGGTCCGGCCACACCGTAGCAGATACGCAGTATTTT. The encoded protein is CASSKWDRSGHTVADTQYF.

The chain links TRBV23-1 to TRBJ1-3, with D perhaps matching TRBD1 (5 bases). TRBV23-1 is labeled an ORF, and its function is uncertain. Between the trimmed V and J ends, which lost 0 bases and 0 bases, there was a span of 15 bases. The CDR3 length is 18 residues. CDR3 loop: CASSQSGCAQGSGNTIYF. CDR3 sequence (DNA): TGCGCCAGCAGTCAATCAGGTTGTGCTCAGGGCTCTGGAAACACCATATATTTT.

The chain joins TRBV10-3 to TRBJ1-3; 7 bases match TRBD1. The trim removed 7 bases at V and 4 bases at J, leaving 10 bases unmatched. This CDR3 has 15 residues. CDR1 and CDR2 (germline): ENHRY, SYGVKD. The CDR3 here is CAINPGQLTGNTIYF. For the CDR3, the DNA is TGTGCCATCAACCCGGGACAGCTAACAGGAAACACCATATATTTT.

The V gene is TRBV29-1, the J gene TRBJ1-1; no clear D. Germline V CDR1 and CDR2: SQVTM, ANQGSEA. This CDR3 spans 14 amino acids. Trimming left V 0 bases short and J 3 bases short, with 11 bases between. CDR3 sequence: CSVEERSGHTEAFF. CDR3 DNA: TGCAGCGTTGAAGAGAGGAGCGGCCACACTGAAGCTTTCTTT.

The CDR3 protein is CATSGQDTNTGELFF. The DNA for the CDR3 is TGTGCCACCAGTGGGCAGGACACGAACACCGGGGAGCTGTTTTTT. V is TRBV24-1 and J is TRBJ2-2, with D possibly matching TRBD1 (5 bases). This CDR3 is built from 15 residues. The V end was cut by 5 bases, the J end by 0 bases, with 9 bases between. Germline-derived CDR1 and CDR2 are KGHDR and SFDVKD.